Sequencing of this T cell receptor (beta chain) was carried out in a study of blood T cell repertoires in COVID-19. In the study overall: Samples representing acute and convalescent COVID-19 were sourced from the United States, Italy and Spain. From T cells, B-cell-depleted T cells, or PBMCs came the material, which was cDNA or gDNA.

Original handling: Reference gene primer amplification yielded estimated nucleated cell counts. Clones were read by immunoSEQ multiplex PCR, and TCRdb kept only the in-frame ones, dropping some. The DNA was the basis for D and trimming; V, J and clone size are from that table. The sample lists 95,000 to 150,000 clones, around 88% occurring once. Per germline, CDR1 ENHRY and CDR2 SYGVKD. This CDR3 region has 13 residues. J gave up 8 bases and V 6 bases, and 9 bases lay outside the gene matches. This sequence originates from a woman between 50 and 59 years old with active or convalescent COVID-19. The J gene is TRBJ1-2, the V gene TRBV10-3; 7 nucleotides line up with TRBD1. Sequenced sample: peripheral blood. The CDR3 bases are TGTGCCATCAGCCCCGTAGACAGGGACGGCTACACCTTC. Protein: CAISPVDRDGYTF.